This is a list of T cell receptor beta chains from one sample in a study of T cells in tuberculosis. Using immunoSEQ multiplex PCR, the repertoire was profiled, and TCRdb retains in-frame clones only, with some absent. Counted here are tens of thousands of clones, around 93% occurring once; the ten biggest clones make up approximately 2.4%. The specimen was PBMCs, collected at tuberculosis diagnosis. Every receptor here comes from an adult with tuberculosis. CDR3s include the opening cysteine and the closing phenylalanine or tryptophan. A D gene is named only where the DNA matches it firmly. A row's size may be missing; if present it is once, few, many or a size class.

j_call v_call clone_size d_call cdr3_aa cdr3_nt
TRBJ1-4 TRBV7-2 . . CASSPRPGGDNLFF TGTGCCAGCAGTCCGAGGCCGGGGGGCGATAACCTGTTTTTT
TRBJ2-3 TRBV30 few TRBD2 CAWSLAISGGGTDTQYF TGTGCCTGGAGTCTGGCGATAAGCGGGGGGGGTACAGATACGCAGTATTTT
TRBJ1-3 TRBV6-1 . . CASSVGRVAGVTIYF TGTGCCAGCAGTGTGGGCAGGGTCGCTGGGGTCACCATATATTTT
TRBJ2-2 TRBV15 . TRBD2 CATSRERGGPGELFF TGTGCCACCAGCAGAGAACGGGGGGGCCCCGGGGAGCTGTTTTTT
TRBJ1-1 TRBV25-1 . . CASTPQGLNTEAFF TGTGCCAGCACCCCCCAGGGGTTGAACACTGAAGCTTTCTTT
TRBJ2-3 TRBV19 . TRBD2 CASSIARLAKADTQYF TGTGCCAGTAGTATAGCGAGACTAGCCAAGGCAGATACGCAGTATTTT
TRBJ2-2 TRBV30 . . CAWVRGGVDTGELFF TGTGCCTGGGTCCGAGGGGGGGTGGACACCGGGGAGCTGTTTTTT
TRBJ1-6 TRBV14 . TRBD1 CASSHRDRGRSSPLHF TGTGCCAGCAGCCACCGGGACAGGGGGCGAAGTTCACCCCTCCACTTT
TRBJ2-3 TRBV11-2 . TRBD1 CASSSGGGPGGSTDTQYF TGTGCCAGCAGCTCAGGGGGCGGACCAGGGGGAAGCACAGATACGCAGTATTTT
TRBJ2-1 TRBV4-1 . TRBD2 CASSQDSGGSYNEQFF TGCGCCAGCAGCCAAGATAGCGGGGGCTCCTACAATGAGCAGTTCTTC
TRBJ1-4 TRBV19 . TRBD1 CASSINRGTRATNEKLFF TGTGCCAGTAGTATTAACAGGGGTACTCGTGCAACTAATGAAAAACTGTTTTTT
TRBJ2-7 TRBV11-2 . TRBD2 CASSHRTSGGITYEQYF TGTGCCAGCAGCCATCGGACTAGCGGGGGGATTACCTACGAGCAGTACTTC
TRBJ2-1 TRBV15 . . CATSRLGSSSYNEQFF TGTGCCACCAGCAGACTAGGCTCGAGCTCCTACAATGAGCAGTTCTTC
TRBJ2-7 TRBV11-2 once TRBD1 CASSSSHRGRDEQYF TGTGCCAGCAGCTCATCCCACAGGGGGCGCGACGAGCAGTACTTC
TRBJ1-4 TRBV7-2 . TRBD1 CASSRDRGEKLFF TGTGCCAGCAGCCGGGACAGGGGAGAAAAACTGTTTTTT
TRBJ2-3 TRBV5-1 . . CASSLGGAVTSTDTQYF TGCGCCAGCAGCTTGGGTGGGGCAGTTACTAGCACAGATACGCAGTATTTT
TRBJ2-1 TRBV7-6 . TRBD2 CASSLAGGGEQFF TGTGCCAGCAGCTTAGCGGGCGGGGGTGAGCAGTTCTTC
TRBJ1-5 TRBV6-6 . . CASNFRKNQPQHF TGTGCCAGCAATTTCAGAAAAAATCAGCCCCAGCATTTT
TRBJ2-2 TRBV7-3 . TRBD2 CASSQSGGLSNTGELFF TGTGCCAGCAGCCAGAGCGGGGGGCTTTCGAACACCGGGGAGCTGTTTTTT
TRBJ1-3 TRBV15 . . CATSMRGPGNTIYF TGTGCCACCAGCATGCGGGGGCCTGGAAACACCATATATTTT
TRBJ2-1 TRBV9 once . CASSPRLNEERQFF TGTGCCAGCAGCCCCCGCCTCAATGAGGAACGGCAGTTCTTC
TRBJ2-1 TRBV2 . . CASSEAVRGVAWDPSYNEQFF TGTGCCAGCAGTGAAGCGGTCAGGGGAGTCGCCTGGGATCCATCCTACAATGAGCAGTTCTTC
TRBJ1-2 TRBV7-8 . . CASSFGWAILANYGYTF TGTGCCAGCAGCTTTGGGTGGGCTATCTTAGCTAACTATGGCTACACCTTC
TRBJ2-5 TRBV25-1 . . CASSELPGTQYF TGTGCCAGCAGTGAATTACCAGGGACCCAGTACTTC
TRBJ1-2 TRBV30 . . CARTHGYGYTF TGTGCCCGGACACATGGCTATGGCTACACCTTC
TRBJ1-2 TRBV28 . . CASSFGQGFYGYTF TGTGCCAGCAGTTTCGGGCAGGGTTTCTATGGCTACACCTTC
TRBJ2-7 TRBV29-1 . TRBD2 CSVEGTSTSNEQYF TGCAGCGTTGAAGGGACTAGCACGTCCAACGAGCAGTACTTC
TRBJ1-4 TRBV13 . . CASSSRGGEKLFF TGTGCCAGCAGTTCTCGAGGAGGTGAAAAACTGTTTTTT
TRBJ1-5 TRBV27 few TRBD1 CASSLSGQQPQHF TGTGCCAGCAGTTTATCGGGACAGCAGCCCCAGCATTTT
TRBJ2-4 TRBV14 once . CASSQDYGKNIQYF TGTGCCAGCAGCCAAGATTACGGCAAAAACATTCAGTACTTC
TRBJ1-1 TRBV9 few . CASSVDRETEAFF TGTGCCAGCAGCGTAGACAGGGAGACTGAAGCTTTCTTT
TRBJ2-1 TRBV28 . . CASSLYHRASYNEQFF TGTGCCAGCAGTTTATATCACAGGGCCTCCTACAATGAGCAGTTCTTC
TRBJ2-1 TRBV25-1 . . CASSDSRQYNEQFF TGTGCCAGCAGTGATTCGCGGCAGTACAATGAGCAGTTCTTC
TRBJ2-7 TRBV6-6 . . CASEKGGGSNEQYF TGTGCCAGCGAAAAAGGGGGAGGGTCCAACGAGCAGTACTTC
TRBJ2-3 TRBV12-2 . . CASRPQERGNRKDTQYF TGTGCAAGTCGCCCCCAGGAGCGGGGGAACCGTAAGGATACGCAGTATTTT
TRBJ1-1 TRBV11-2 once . CASSLTAGMNTEAFF TGTGCCAGCAGCTTAACTGCAGGGATGAACACTGAAGCTTTCTTT
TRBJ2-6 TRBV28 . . CASSRPYDSGANVLTF TGTGCCAGCAGCCGCCCCTACGACTCTGGGGCCAACGTCCTGACTTTC
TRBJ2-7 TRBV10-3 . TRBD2 CAIGAGTSGGALSYEQYF TGTGCCATCGGGGCCGGGACTAGCGGGGGAGCCCTGTCCTACGAGCAGTACTTC
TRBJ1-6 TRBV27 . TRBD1 CASSRRFGQGETNNSPLHF TGTGCCAGCAGTCGACGATTCGGACAGGGGGAGACAAATAATTCACCCCTCCACTTT
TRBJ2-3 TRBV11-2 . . CASSLRLLDTQYF TGTGCCAGCAGCTTACGACTTTTAGATACGCAGTATTTT
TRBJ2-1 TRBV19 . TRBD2 CASSIWGGSYNEQFF TGTGCCAGTAGTATATGGGGAGGGTCCTACAATGAGCAGTTCTTC
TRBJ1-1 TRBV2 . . CASSPMNTEAFF TGTGCCAGCAGCCCCATGAACACTGAAGCTTTCTTT
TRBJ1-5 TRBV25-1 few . CASSGGGERGDSQPQHF TGTGCCAGCAGTGGGGGGGGTGAGAGGGGCGATAGTCAGCCCCAGCATTTT
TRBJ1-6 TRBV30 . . CAWMARRKIMDSPLHF TGTGCCTGGATGGCTCGCCGTAAAATAATGGATTCACCCCTCCACTTT
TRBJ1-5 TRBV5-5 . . CASSSVLDQPQHF TGTGCCAGCAGCTCCGTTCTAGATCAGCCCCAGCATTTT
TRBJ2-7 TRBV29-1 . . CSVVQGYEQYF TGCAGCGTTGTGCAGGGCTACGAGCAGTACTTC
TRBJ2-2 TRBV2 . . CASRLTVPGELFF TGTGCCAGCAGGTTGACAGTCCCCGGGGAGCTGTTTTTT
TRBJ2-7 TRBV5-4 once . CASSLGKGSYEQYF TGTGCCAGCAGCTTGGGGAAGGGGTCCTACGAGCAGTACTTC